This TCR beta chain was profiled in a study of T cell responses to AZD1222 COVID-19 vaccine. Trimming removed 1 base at V and 4 bases at J, with 10 bases between. The CDR3 loop spans 14 amino acids. The germline gives CDR1 SEHNR, CDR2 FQNEAQ (reference sequence). A few counts support this clone. Its antigen is unidentified. Only in-frame clones appear in the TCRdb table, and some are missing; sequencing was by immunoSEQ multiplex PCR. Here the sample spans some 180,000 clones, about nine tenths being singletons. Regarding the study as a whole: Among the donors, most were white British and more were female, and clonal diversity was possibly underestimated.

This TCR was sampled from an adult who received the AZD1222 COVID-19 vaccine. The starting material was peripheral blood, obtained 28 days after the second AZD1222 dose. The gene calls are TRBV7-9 and TRBJ2-5; D is possibly TRBD1 or TRBD2 (6 bases each). The CDR3 region is CASSLVGGTETQYF. Written as DNA, the CDR3 is TGTGCCAGCAGCTTAGTAGGGGGGACAGAGACCCAGTACTTC.